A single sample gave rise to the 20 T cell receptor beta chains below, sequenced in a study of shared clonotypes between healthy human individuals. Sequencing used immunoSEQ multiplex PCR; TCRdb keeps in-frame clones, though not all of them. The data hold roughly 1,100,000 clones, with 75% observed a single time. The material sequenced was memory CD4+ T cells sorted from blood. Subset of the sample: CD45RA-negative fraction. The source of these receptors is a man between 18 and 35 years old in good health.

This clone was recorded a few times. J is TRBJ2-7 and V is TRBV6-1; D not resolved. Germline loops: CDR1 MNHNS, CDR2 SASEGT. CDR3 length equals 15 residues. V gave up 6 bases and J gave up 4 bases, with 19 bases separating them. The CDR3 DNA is TGTGCCAGCAGCCAACTCCCGAACAACCTATACGAGCAGTACTTC. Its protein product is CASSQLPNNLYEQYF.

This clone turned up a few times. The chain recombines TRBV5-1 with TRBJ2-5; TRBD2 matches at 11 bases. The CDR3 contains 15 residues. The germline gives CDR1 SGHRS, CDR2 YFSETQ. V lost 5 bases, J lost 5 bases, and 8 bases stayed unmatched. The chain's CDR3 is CASSRSGGADETQYF. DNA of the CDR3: TGCGCCAGCAGTCGTAGCGGGGGGGCTGACGAGACCCAGTACTTC. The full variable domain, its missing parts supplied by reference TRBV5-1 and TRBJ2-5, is KAGVTQTPRYLIKTRGQQVTLSCSPISGHRSVSWYQQTPGQGLQFLFEYFSETQRNKGNFPGRFSGRQFSNSRSEMNVSTLELGDSALYLCASSRSGGADETQYFGPGTRLLVL.

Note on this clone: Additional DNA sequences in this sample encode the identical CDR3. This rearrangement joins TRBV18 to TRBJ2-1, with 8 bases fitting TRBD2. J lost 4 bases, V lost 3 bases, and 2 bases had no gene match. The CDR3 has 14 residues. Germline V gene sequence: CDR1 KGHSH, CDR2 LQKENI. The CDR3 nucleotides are TGTGCCAGCTCACCTGGACTAGCTTACAATGAGCAGTTCTTC. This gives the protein CASSPGLAYNEQFF.

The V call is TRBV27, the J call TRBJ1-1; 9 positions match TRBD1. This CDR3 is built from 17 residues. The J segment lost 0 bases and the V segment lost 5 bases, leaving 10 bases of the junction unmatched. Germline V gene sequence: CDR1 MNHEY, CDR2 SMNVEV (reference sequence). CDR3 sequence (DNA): TGTGCCAGCAGTCTCCGGACAGGGGCGATCTTGAACACTGAAGCTTTCTTT. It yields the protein CASSLRTGAILNTEAFF.

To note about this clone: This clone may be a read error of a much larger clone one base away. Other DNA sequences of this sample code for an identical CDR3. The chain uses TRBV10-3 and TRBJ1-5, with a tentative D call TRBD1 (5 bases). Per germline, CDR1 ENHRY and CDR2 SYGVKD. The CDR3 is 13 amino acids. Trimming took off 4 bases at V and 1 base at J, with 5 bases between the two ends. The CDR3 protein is CAISGQSNQPQHF. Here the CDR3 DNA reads TGTGCCATCAGTGGACAGAGCAATCAGCCCCAGCATTTT.

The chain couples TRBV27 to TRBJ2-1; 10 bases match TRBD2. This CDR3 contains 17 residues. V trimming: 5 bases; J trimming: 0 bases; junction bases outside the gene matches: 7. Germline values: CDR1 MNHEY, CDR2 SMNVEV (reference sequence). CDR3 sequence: CASSRGLASSSYNEQFF. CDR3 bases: TGTGCCAGCAGTCGGGGACTAGCGTCAAGCTCCTACAATGAGCAGTTCTTC.

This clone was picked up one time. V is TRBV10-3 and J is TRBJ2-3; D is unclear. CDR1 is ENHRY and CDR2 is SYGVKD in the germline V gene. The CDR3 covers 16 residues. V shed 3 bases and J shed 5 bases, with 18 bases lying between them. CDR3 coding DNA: TGTGCCATCAGTGATACCTTGCCCATACAAGGAGATACGCAGTATTTT. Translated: CAISDTLPIQGDTQYF.

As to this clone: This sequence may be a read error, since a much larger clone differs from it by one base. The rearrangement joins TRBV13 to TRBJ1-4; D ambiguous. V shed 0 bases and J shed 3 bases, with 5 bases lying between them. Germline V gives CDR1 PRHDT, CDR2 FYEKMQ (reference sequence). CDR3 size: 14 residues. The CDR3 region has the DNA TGTGCCAGCAGCTTAGGACAGCCTAATGAAAAACTGTTTTTT. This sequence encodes CASSLGQPNEKLFF.

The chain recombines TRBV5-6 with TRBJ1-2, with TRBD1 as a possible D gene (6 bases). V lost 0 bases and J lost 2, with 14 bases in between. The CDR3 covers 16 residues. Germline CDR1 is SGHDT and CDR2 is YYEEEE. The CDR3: CASSLAGTRGNYGYTF. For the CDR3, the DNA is TGTGCCAGCAGCTTGGCAGGGACACGAGGGAACTATGGCTACACCTTC.

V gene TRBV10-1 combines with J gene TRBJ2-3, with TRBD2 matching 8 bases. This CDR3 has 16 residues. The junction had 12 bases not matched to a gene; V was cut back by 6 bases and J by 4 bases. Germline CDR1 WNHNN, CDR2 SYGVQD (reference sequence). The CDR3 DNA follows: TGCGCCAGCAGCAGCGGGAGCGGAGCGCCCGCAGATACGCAGTATTTT. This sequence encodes CASSSGSGAPADTQYF.

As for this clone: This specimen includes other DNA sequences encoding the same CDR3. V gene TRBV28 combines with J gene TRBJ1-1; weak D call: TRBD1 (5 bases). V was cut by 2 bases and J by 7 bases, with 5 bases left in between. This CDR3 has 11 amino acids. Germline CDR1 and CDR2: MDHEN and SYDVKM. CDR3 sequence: CASSLRGEAFF. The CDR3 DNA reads TGTGCCAGCAGTTTAAGGGGTGAAGCTTTCTTT.

The CDR3 sequence is CASRKQGRSGYTF. The DNA of the CDR3 is TGTGCCAGTAGGAAACAGGGGCGGTCTGGCTACACCTTC. This sequence joins TRBV19 and TRBJ1-2; 7 nucleotides align to TRBD1. V trimming: 6 bases; J trimming: 7 bases; junction bases outside the gene matches: 8. The CDR3 totals 13 residues. Looked up from germline, CDR1 is LNHDA and CDR2 is SQIVND (reference sequence).

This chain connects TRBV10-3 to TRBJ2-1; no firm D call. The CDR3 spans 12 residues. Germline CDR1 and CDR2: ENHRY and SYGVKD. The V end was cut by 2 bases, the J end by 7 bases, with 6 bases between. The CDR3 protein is CAISEMSNEQFF. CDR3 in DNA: TGTGCCATCAGTGAGATGTCGAATGAGCAGTTCTTC.

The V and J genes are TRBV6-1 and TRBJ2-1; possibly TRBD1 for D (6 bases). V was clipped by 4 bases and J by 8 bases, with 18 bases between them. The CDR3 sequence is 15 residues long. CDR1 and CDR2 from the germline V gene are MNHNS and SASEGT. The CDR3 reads CASSGHRAGLDEQFF. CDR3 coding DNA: TGTGCCAGCAGTGGCCACAGGGCGGGTCTTGATGAGCAGTTCTTC.

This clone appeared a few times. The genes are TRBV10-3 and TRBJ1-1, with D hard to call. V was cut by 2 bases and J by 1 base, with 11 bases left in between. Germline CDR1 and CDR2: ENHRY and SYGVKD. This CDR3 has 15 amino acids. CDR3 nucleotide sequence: TGTGCCATCAGTGAGGCAGACAAGGGGAACACTGAAGCTTTCTTT. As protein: CAISEADKGNTEAFF.

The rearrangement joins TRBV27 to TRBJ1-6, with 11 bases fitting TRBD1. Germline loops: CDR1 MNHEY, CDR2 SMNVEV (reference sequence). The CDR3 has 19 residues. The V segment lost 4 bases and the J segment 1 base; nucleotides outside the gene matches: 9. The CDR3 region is CASSSRGGQGASYNSPLHF. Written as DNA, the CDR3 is TGTGCCAGCAGTTCCCGGGGAGGACAGGGGGCATCCTATAATTCACCCCTCCACTTT.

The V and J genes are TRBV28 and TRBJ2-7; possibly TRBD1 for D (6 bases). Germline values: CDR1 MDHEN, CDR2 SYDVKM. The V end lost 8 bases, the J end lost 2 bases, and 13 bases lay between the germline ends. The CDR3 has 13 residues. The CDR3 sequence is CASLQGIAYEQYF. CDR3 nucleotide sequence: TGTGCCAGCTTGCAGGGGATTGCCTACGAGCAGTACTTC.

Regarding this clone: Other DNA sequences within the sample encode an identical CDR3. CDR3 protein: CASSLGVGVSYEQYF. The CDR3 nucleotides read TGCGCCAGCAGCCTAGGAGTGGGGGTCTCCTACGAGCAGTACTTC. The rearrangement uses TRBV5-1 and TRBJ2-7; D tentatively reads TRBD1 or TRBD2 (5 bases each). Germline-derived CDR1 and CDR2 are SGHRS and YFSETQ. The CDR3 runs 15 residues. V gave up 4 bases and J gave up 0 bases, with 14 bases separating them.

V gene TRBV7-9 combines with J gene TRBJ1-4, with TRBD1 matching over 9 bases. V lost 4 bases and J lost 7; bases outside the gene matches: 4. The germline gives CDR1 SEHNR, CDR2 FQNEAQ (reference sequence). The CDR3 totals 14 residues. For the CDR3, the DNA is TGTGCCAGCAGCTCAACAGGGGGCCGTGAAAAACTGTTTTTT. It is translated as CASSSTGGREKLFF.

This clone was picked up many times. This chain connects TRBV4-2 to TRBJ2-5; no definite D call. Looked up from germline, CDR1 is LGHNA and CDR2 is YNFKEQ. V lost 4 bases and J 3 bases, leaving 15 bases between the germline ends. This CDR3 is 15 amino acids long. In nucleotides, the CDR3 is TGTGCCAGCAGCCTCTCACACGGCAGAGAAGAGACCCAGTACTTC. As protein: CASSLSHGREETQYF.